This T cell receptor beta chain was obtained from a study of blood T cells in healthy people across ages (dated by TCRdb to about 2015). Looking at the study overall: In model experiments, template switching captured roughly one uniquely barcoded TCR beta cDNA molecule for every two T cells. Age-related changes in TCR beta repertoire diversity were measured in the study by deep sequencing normalized with unique cDNA molecular identifiers. Donors were grouped into four age groups: young (average 16 years), middle-aged (39), aged (62) and long-lived (about 82). To avoid experimental bias, donors of different ages were randomly spread across the sequencing lanes. The study analyzed two additional independent replicas of 1 million unique cDNA reads from the same blood draw for two donors, one aged 18 to 29 and one aged 80 or older. The paper as a whole reports these results and caveats: A strong correlation was found between observed TCR beta diversity and the percentage of naive T cells measured by flow cytometry. Since profiling was done on bulk unsorted PBMCs, naive and antigen-experienced compartments could not be conclusively compared. Total diversity estimates from one million sequenced T cells were considered lower bounds and underestimates. Because donor CMV infection status was unknown, age-related changes in expanded clonotypes were potentially confounded. Compared with the aged group, the long-lived group had more naive CD4+ T cells, fewer expanded clones and increased TCR diversity, suggesting age selection. Observed TCR beta diversity per million T cells fell roughly linearly with age, and a significant reduction was already apparent by age around 40.

The roughly 39 donors, aged about 6 to 100 years, were systemically healthy Caucasian individuals from Russia. Ten milliliters of peripheral blood were collected from each donor into EDTA-treated Vacutainer tubes. Ficoll-Paque density-gradient centrifugation was used to isolate PBMCs, with at least 6.5 million obtained per sample. Trizol reagent was used to extract total RNA from the PBMCs, yielding at least 6 micrograms per sample. For every donor, an aliquot of PBMCs went through flow cytometry to measure the percentages of naive CD45RAhigh/CD27high T cells. The CDR3 sequence holds 15 residues, the cysteine and phenylalanine included. Of the read, only the CDR3 DNA is kept; its 45 bases are in frame from base 1. Per the germline V gene, SQVTM is the CDR1 and ANQGSEA is the CDR2. At the junction V is shortened by 3 bases and J by 1 base, with 14 bases in between. A note on this clonotype: No cognate antigen has been identified for it. Base qualities are missing; no much larger clone stands one base away.

To prepare the library, 5' RACE was applied. Sequenced using an Illumina HiSeq 2500. A second PCR of 7 to 11 cycles was performed with a sample-barcoded 5' primer and a J-beta primer mix. A template-switch 5' adaptor carrying 12 random nucleotides introduced a unique molecular identifier onto each TCR beta cDNA molecule. At least 3 million CDR3-containing paired-end reads were obtained from each sample. First-strand cDNA was synthesized from all RNA with the Mint cDNA synthesis kit, primed by a TRBC-specific oligonucleotide. After uracil-DNA glycosylase treatment, a first 18-cycle PCR used universal primers M1SS and BC2_uni_R on all cDNA. Per the authors' processing: For normalization, 1 million high-quality reads were randomly selected from each sample, with every read carrying a distinct molecular identifier. Instead of being binned into consensus sequences, reads that shared molecular identifiers were thrown out. MiTCR, set to a Q25 quality threshold and the strictest error-elimination algorithm, was used for CDR3 identification, clonotype clustering and error correction. A nonparametric unseen species model using Euler transformation provided a lower-bound estimate of total TCR beta diversity. TCRdb reprocessing: public reads trimmed at Q25 with fastp, clones called with MiXCR, in-frame beta chains kept. Each entry merges the rows of one CDR3 protein and shows their most common DNA and genes. TCRdb's processing, not the study's, gives the V and J calls here. A total of approximately 1.5 million distinct CDR3 sequences appear in this sample, roughly two fifths of them only once. 4% of the sample is in the top ten clones.

Sequencing input: blood. The sequence joins TRBV29-1 to TRBJ2-3, with no confidently assigned D gene. The source is a woman aged 18-29 years in good health. DNA sequence: TGCAGCGTTGAGATTGGTGGATTGGGCACAGATACGCAGTATTTT. Translated, it gives CSVEIGGLGTDTQYF.